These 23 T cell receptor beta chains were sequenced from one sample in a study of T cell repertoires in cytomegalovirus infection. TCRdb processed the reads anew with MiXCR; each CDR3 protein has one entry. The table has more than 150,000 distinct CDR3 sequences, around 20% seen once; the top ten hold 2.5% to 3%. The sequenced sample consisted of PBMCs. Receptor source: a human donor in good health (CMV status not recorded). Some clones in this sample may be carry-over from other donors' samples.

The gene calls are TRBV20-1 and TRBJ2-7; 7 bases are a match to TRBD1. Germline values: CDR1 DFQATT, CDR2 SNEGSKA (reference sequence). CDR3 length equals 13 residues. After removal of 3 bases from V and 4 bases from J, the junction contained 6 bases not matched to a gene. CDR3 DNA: TGCAGTGCTAGGAGGGGGCTAGGGTACGAGCAGTACTTC. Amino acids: CSARRGLGYEQYF.

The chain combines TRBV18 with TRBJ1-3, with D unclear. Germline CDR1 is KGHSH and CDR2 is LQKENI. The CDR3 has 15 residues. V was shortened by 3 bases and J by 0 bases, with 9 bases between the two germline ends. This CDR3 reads CASSPRGYSGNTIYF. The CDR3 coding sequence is TGTGCCAGCTCACCGAGAGGATACTCTGGAAACACCATATATTTT.

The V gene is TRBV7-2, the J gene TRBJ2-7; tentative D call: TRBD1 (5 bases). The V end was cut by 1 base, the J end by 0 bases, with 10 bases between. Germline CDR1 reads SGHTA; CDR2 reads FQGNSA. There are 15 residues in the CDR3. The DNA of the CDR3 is TGTGCCAGCAGCTTAGTAGGAGACAGCTCCTACGAGCAGTACTTC. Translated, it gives CASSLVGDSSYEQYF. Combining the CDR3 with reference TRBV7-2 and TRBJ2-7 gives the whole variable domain GAGVSQSPSNKVTEKGKDVELRCDPISGHTALYWYRQSLGQGLEFLIYFQGNSAPDKSGLPSDRFSAERTGGSVSTLTIQRTQQEDSAVYLCASSLVGDSSYEQYFGPGTRLTVT.

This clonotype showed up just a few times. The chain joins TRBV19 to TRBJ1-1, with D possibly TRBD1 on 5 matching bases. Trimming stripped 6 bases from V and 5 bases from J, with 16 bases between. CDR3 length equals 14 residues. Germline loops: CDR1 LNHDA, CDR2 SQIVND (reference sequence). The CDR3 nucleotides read TGTGCCAGTAGAATCGGGGGGTCCTGGACTGAAGCTTTCTTT. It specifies CASRIGGSWTEAFF.

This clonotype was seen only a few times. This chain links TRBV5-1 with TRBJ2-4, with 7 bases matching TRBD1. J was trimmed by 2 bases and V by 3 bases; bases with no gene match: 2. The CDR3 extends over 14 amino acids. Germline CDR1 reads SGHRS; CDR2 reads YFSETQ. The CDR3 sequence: CASSSTGSKNIQYF. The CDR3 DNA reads TGCGCCAGCAGCTCGACAGGGTCCAAAAACATTCAGTACTTC.

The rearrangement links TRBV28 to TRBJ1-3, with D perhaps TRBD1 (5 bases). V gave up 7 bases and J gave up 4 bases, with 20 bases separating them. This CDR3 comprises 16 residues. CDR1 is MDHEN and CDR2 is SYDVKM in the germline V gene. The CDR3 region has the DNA TGTGCCAGCACCTTATCGGCAGGGAGGGGCGGAAACACCATATATTTT. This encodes CASTLSAGRGGNTIYF.

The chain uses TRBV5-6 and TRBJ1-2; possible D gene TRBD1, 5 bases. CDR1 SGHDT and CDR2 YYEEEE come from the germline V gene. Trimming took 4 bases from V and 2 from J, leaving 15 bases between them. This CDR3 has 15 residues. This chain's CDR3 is CASSPARQFNYGYTF. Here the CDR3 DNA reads TGTGCCAGCAGCCCCGCGAGACAGTTCAACTATGGCTACACCTTC.

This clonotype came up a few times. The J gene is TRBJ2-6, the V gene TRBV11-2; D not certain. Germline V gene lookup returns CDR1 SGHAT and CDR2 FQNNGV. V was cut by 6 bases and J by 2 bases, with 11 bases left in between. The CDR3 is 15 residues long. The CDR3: CASRFPAPGANVLTF. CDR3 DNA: TGTGCCAGCAGATTCCCGGCCCCTGGGGCCAACGTCCTGACTTTC. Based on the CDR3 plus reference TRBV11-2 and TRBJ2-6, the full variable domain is EAGVAQSPRYKIIEKRQSVAFWCNPISGHATLYWYQQILGQGPKLLIQFQNNGVVDDSQLPKDRFSAERLKGVDSTLKIQPAKLEDSAVYLCASRFPAPGANVLTFGAGSRLTVL.

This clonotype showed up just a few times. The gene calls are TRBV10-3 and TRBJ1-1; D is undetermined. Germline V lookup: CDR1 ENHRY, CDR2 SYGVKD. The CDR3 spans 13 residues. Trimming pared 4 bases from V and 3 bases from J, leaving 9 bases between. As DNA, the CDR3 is TGTGCCATCAGTGCTAACGGGTACACTGAAGCTTTCTTT. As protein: CAISANGYTEAFF.

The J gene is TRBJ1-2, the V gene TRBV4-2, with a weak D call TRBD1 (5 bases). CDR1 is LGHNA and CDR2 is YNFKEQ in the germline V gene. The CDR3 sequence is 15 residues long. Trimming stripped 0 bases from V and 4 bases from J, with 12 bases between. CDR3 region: CASSQEVGEGYGYTF. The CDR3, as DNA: TGTGCCAGCAGCCAAGAAGTGGGGGAGGGCTATGGCTACACCTTC.

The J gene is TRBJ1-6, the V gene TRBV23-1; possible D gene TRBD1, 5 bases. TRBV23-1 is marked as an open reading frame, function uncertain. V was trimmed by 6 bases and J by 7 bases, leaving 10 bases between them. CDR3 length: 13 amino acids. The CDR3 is CASRRGGNSPLHF. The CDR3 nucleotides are TGCGCCAGCAGACGCGGGGGGAATTCACCCCTCCACTTT.

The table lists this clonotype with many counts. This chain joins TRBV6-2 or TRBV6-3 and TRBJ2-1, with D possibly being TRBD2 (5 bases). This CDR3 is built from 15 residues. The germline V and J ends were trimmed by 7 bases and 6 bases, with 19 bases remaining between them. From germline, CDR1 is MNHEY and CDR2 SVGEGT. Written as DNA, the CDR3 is TGTGCCAGCAAACTAGGGCGGCCCCCTCGCAATGAGCAGTTCTTC. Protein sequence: CASKLGRPPRNEQFF.

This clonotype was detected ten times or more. CDR3 in DNA: TGTGCCAGCAGTTACACAGGCTACAATGAGCAGTTCTTC. This gives the protein CASSYTGYNEQFF. The V call is TRBV6-2 or TRBV6-3, the J call TRBJ2-1, with D possibly TRBD1 on 5 matching bases. The V end lost 2 bases, the J end lost 3 bases, and 5 bases lay between the germline ends. The length of the CDR3 is 13 residues. Looked up from germline, CDR1 is MNHEY and CDR2 is SVGEGT.

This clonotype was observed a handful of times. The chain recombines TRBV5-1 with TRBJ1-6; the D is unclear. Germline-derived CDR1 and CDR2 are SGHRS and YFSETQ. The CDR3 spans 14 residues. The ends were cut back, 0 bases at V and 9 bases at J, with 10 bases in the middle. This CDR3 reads CASSLDSGPSPLHF. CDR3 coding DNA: TGCGCCAGCAGCTTGGATTCGGGTCCTTCACCCCTCCACTTT.

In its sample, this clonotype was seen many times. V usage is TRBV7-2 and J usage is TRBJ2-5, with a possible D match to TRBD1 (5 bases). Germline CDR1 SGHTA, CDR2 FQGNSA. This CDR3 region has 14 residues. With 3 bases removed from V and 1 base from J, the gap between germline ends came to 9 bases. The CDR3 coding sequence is TGTGCCAGCAGCTTGGGGCCCATCCAAGAGACCCAGTACTTC. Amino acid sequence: CASSLGPIQETQYF.

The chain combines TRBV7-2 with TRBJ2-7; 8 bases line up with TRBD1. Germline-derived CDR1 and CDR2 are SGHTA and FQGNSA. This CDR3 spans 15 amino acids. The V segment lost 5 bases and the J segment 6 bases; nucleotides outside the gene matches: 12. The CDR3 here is CASSPTQGAVPEQYF. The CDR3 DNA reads TGTGCCAGCAGCCCAACCCAGGGGGCCGTGCCCGAGCAGTACTTC.

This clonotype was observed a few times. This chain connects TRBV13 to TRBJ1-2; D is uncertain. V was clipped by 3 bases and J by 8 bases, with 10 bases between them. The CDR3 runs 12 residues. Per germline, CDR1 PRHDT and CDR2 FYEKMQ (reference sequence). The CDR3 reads CASSFSASGYTF. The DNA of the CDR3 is TGTGCCAGCAGCTTCTCCGCTTCAGGCTACACCTTC. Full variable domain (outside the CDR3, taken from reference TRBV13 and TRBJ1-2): AAGVIQSPRHLIKEKRETATLKCYPIPRHDTVYWYQQGPGQDPQFLISFYEKMQSDKGSIPDRFSAQQFSDYHSELNMSSLELGDSALYFCASSFSASGYTFGSGTRLTVV.

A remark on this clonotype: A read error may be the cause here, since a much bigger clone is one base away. Written as DNA, the CDR3 is TGTGCCAGCAGCTTAGAGACGGGACATCATGGCTCCACCTTC. This sequence encodes CASSLETGHHGSTF. The genes are TRBV11-3 and TRBJ1-2; D possibly corresponds to TRBD1 (6 bases). The germline gives CDR1 SGHNT, CDR2 YENEEA. This CDR3 spans 14 amino acids. Drawing the rest from reference TRBV11-3 and TRBJ1-2, the complete variable domain is EAGVVQSPRYKIIEKKQPVAFWCNPISGHNTLYWYLQNLGQGPELLIRYENEEAVDDSQLPKDRFSAERLKGVDSTLKIQPAELGDSAVYLCASSLETGHHGSTFGSGTRLTVV.

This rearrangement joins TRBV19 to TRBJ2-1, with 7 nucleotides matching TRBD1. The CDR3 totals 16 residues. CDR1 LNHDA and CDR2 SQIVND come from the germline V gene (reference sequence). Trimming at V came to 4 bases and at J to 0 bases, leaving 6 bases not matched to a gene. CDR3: CASSTATGSSYNEQFF. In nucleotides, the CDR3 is TGTGCCAGTAGTACGGCGACAGGGAGCTCCTACAATGAGCAGTTCTTC.

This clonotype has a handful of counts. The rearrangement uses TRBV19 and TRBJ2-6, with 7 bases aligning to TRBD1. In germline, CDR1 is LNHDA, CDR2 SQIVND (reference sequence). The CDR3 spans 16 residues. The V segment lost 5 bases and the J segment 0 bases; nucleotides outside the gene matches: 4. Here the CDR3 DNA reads TGTGCCAGTAGTGCCACAGGGGTCTCTGGGGCCAACGTCCTGACTTTC. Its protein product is CASSATGVSGANVLTF.

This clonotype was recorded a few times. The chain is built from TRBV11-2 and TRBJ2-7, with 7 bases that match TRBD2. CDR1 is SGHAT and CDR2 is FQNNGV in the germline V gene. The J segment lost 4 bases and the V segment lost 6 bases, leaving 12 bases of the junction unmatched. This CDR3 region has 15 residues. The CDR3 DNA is TGTGCCAGCAGTCCTCAACCGGGACTACCATACGAGCAGTACTTC. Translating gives CASSPQPGLPYEQYF.

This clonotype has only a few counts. Here the CDR3 reads CASSPVRKGIMNTEAFF. In DNA, the CDR3 is TGTGCCAGCAGCCCCGTCAGGAAAGGGATTATGAACACTGAAGCTTTCTTT. The gene calls are TRBV7-9 and TRBJ1-1; D gene ambiguous. V was trimmed by 5 bases and J by 0 bases, leaving 19 bases between them. The CDR3 has 17 amino acids. Germline CDR1 reads SEHNR; CDR2 reads FQNEAQ (reference sequence).

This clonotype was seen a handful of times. The chain's CDR3 is CASSPDRGLNEQFF. CDR3 bases: TGTGCCAGCAGCCCGGACAGGGGGCTCAATGAGCAGTTCTTC. This chain uses TRBV2 with TRBJ2-1; 11 bases agree with TRBD1. After removal of 6 bases from V and 6 bases from J, the junction contained 4 bases not matched to a gene. Germline CDR1 and CDR2: SNHLY and FYNNEI. This CDR3 is built from 14 residues.